The clone carrying this TCR beta chain has only one observation. These data belong to a study of CD8 T cells in Susac syndrome. Random hexamers were used to reverse transcribe roughly 0.45 to 1 ug of RNA. TCRdb independently ran MiXCR on the immunoSEQ multiplex PCR reads; one entry per CDR3 protein. Seen here are around 300,000 distinct CDR3 sequences, approximately 85% observed once, and the top ten hold roughly 0.21%. The CDR3 sequence is 15 residues long. The V end lost 5 bases, the J end lost 0 bases, and 14 bases lay between the germline ends. The sequenced sample consisted of CD8+ T cells from PBMCs. The source of this sequence is a human donor with multiple sclerosis. The rearrangement uses TRBV12-3 or TRBV12-4 and TRBJ2-7; D remains ambiguous. This CDR3 is CASSPYTGNSYEQYF. The CDR3 region has the DNA TGTGCCAGCAGTCCCTACACCGGAAACTCCTACGAGCAGTACTTC.